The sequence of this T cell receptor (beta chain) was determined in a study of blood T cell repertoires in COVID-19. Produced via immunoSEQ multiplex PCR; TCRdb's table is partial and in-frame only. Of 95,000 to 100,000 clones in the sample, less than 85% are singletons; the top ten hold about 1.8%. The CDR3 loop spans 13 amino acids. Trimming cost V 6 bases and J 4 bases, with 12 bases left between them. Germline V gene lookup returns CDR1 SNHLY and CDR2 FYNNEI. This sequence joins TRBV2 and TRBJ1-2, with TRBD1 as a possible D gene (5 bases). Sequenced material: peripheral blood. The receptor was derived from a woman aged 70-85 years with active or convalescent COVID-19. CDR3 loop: CASRQETFYGYTF. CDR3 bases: TGTGCCAGCAGACAGGAGACTTTCTATGGCTACACCTTC.